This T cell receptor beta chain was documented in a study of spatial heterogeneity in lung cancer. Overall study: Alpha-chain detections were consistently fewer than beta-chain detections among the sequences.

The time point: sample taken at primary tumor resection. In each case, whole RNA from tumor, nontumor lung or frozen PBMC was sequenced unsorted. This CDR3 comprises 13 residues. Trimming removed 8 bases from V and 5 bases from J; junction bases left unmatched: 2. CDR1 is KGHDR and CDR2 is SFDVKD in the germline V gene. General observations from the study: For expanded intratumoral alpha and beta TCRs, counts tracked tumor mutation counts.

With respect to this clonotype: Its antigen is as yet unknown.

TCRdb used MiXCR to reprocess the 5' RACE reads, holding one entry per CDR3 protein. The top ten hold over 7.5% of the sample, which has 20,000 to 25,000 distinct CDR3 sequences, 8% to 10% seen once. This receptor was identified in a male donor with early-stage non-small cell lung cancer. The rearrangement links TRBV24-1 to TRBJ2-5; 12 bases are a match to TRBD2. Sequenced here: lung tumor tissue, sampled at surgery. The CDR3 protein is CATMTSGGETQYF. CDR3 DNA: TGTGCCACCATGACTAGCGGGGGCGAGACCCAGTACTTC.